This T cell receptor (beta chain) was sequenced in a study of cytomegalovirus exposure and HLA in healthy donors. Study-wide findings and caveats: A later analysis revealed that TCR association rates differed between HLA loci, peaking at DRB1 and bottoming out at HLA-C. Testing in vitro showed a few CMV-associated chains specific for CMV antigens. Per published reports, the classifier diagnosed cytomegalovirus status with high specificity and sensitivity. A previous analysis found most TCR beta V segments productive roughly 90% or roughly 30% of the time.

A note on this clone: What it binds is not known.

The CDR3 totals 23 residues. Germline CDR1 and CDR2: MNHEY and SMNVEV (reference sequence). The V gene end was trimmed by 0 bases and the J gene end by 1 base; junction bases not matched to a gene: 19. 60 Vbeta and 13 Jbeta primers were used in PCR. TCRdb's copy holds only in-frame clones and misses some; the assay was immunoSEQ multiplex PCR. The sample comprises approximately 170,000 clones, 65% to 75% of which are singletons, and around 1.5% rests with the top ten. This TCR came from a girl aged 10-17 years in good health and CMV-seronegative. The V call is TRBV27, the J call TRBJ2-5, with 14 bases matching TRBD2. Material: PBMCs. The DNA for the CDR3 is TGTGCCAGCAGTTTATCGGCCTCCTCTGGACTAGCGGGGGGCCTTCCCTCCCAAGAGACCCAGTACTTC. Translated, it gives CASSLSASSGLAGGLPSQETQYF.